This T cell receptor (beta chain) came from a study of human T cells and chemical hapten exposure. Time point specified: patch test 1, 2 weeks after DPC sensitization. Described treatment: therapeutic diphenylcyclopropenone sensitization with weekly scalp DPC. Unfractionated whole blood yielded total RNA. TCRdb re-analysed the RACE reads in MiXCR, keeping a single row per CDR3 protein. The sample consists of under 40,000 distinct CDR3 sequences, 5.5% to 7.5% of them appearing once. The table lists this clonotype with a few counts. CDR1 and CDR2 from the germline V gene are MNHEY and SVGEGT. The CDR3 consists of 14 residues. V dropped 2 bases and J dropped 2 bases, with 8 bases sitting between them.

The J gene is TRBJ2-3, the V gene TRBV6-2 or TRBV6-3, with D maybe TRBD2 (7 bases). The material was whole blood, obtained in connection with sensitization to the hapten diphenylcyclopropenone (DPC). This TCR came from a woman aged 25-40 years with alopecia areata. Some clones in this sample may be carry-over from other donors' samples. The CDR3 DNA reads TGTGCCAGCAGTTACGGGGGGGCCACAGATACGCAGTATTTT. Amino acids: CASSYGGATDTQYF.